The present T cell receptor beta chain was sequenced within a study of T-cell reconstitution after alpha-beta-depleted transplantation in children. Library preparation (for TCRbeta) was performed with unique molecular identifiers. TCRdb re-analysed the PCR reads in MiXCR, keeping a single row per CDR3 protein. This table has hundreds of thousands of distinct CDR3 sequences, around a sixth appearing once. From germline, CDR1 is GTSNPN and CDR2 SVGIG (reference sequence). This CDR3 has 13 amino acids. The V end lost 0 bases, the J end lost 0 bases, and 6 bases lay between the germline ends. The material was PBMCs from the stem cell graft donor, obtained from the stem cell graft. The chain is built from TRBV30 and TRBJ2-7; D not resolved. The clonotype originates from a human donor who donated a stem cell graft to a child with acute myeloid leukemia. CDR3 region: CAWSVRTSYEQYF. Here the CDR3 DNA reads TGTGCCTGGAGTGTACGCACCTCCTACGAGCAGTACTTC.